The 13 T cell receptor beta chains presented below share a single source sample, sequenced in a study of T cell responses to AZD1222 COVID-19 vaccine. Measured with immunoSEQ multiplex PCR; TCRdb has only the in-frame clones, and not every one. The table includes 150,000 or so clones, 80% to 95% detected once. Sequences were derived from peripheral blood, sampled 28 days after the second AZD1222 dose. The receptors stem from an adult who received the AZD1222 COVID-19 vaccine.

This clone was observed a single time. One end of the junction is discordant with germline, which a read error may explain. J is TRBJ1-1 and V is TRBV5-1, with D unclear. Germline V gene data show CDR1 as SGHRS and CDR2 as YFSETQ. The CDR3 runs to 14 residues. In nucleotides, the CDR3 is TGCGCCAGTAGCTTGGACGGGGTGGTAACTGAAGCTTTCTTT. This translates into CASSLDGVVTEAFF.

The CDR3 coding sequence is TGTGCCAGCTCACCACGGAAGTCAGGGCGACAGCCCCAGCATTTT. Residues: CASSPRKSGRQPQHF. The chain joins TRBV18 to TRBJ1-5; D might be TRBD1 (5 bases). In germline, CDR1 is KGHSH, CDR2 LQKENI. The CDR3 length is 15 residues. Trimming removed 1 base from V and 7 bases from J, with 14 bases in between. The whole variable domain, filled in from reference TRBV18 and TRBJ1-5, reads NAGVMQNPRHLVRRRGQEARLRCSPMKGHSHVYWYRQLPEEGLKFMVYLQKENIIDESGMPKERFSAEFPKEGPSILRIQQVVRGDSAAYFCASSPRKSGRQPQHFGDGTRLSIL.

The chain joins TRBV18 to TRBJ1-2, with 9 nucleotides matching TRBD1. Germline CDR1 reads KGHSH; CDR2 reads LQKENI. With V trimmed by 6 bases and J by 3 bases, 11 bases remained unmatched. CDR3 length equals 16 residues. The CDR3, as DNA: TGTGCCAGCTCCCCGGGACAGGGACGCGTTGACTATGGCTACACCTTC. The encoded protein is CASSPGQGRVDYGYTF.

V gene TRBV29-1 combines with J gene TRBJ2-5; the match to TRBD1 covers 10 bases. V shed 5 bases and J 2 bases; nucleotides not matched to a gene: 2. CDR1 and CDR2 from the germline V gene are SQVTM and ANQGSEA. The CDR3 spans 13 residues. The chain's CDR3 is CSVRTGGQETQYF. Written as DNA, the CDR3 is TGCAGCGTTCGGACAGGGGGACAAGAGACCCAGTACTTC.

V usage is TRBV19 and J usage is TRBJ2-1, with D uncertain. The CDR3 consists of 15 residues. Germline V gene data show CDR1 as LNHDA and CDR2 as SQIVND (reference sequence). V was clipped by 1 base and J by 0 bases, with 7 bases between them. CDR3 coding DNA: TGTGCCAGTAGTATAGGTGCAGGCTCCTACAATGAGCAGTTCTTC. Its protein is CASSIGAGSYNEQFF.

The J gene is TRBJ2-1, the V gene TRBV7-7; TRBD2 matches at 12 bases. This CDR3 is built from 15 residues. V shed 5 bases, J shed 9 bases, and the junction held 8 bases outside the gene matches. Germline CDR1 SSHAT, CDR2 FNYEAQ (reference sequence). The CDR3 sequence is CASSQGTSGPLEQFF. CDR3 sequence (DNA): TGTGCCAGCAGCCAAGGGACTAGCGGGCCTCTTGAGCAGTTCTTC.

The chain is built from TRBV19 and TRBJ1-5; D unresolved. The CDR3 runs to 15 residues. The V gene's germline CDR1 is LNHDA and CDR2 SQIVND (reference sequence). The V gene lost 4 bases and the J gene lost 3 bases, with 13 bases spanning the gap. For the CDR3, the DNA is TGTGCCAGTAGTACCTACCGAGAAGCCAATCAGCCCCAGCATTTT. Translated: CASSTYREANQPQHF.

V and J are TRBV6-5 and TRBJ1-6; perhaps TRBD1 as D (6 bases). The CDR3 has 15 amino acids. Trimming stripped 5 bases from V and 10 bases from J, with 18 bases between. Germline V CDR1 and CDR2: MNHEY, SVGAGI. The CDR3 protein is CASSPRTAPTSPLHF. Here the CDR3 DNA reads TGTGCCAGCAGTCCGAGGACAGCACCAACCTCACCCCTCCACTTT.

This rearrangement joins TRBV15 to TRBJ2-4; tentatively, D is TRBD1 (7 bases). In germline, CDR1 is LNHNV, CDR2 YYDKDF (reference sequence). Deletions cut 0 bases from V and 3 bases from J, with 15 bases between. This CDR3 comprises 17 residues. CDR3 protein: CATSRDRRGRDKNIQYF. The CDR3 bases are TGTGCCACCAGCAGAGATAGGAGGGGGCGAGACAAAAACATTCAGTACTTC.

Only one count was recorded for this clone. The CDR3: CASSLVQPVRAFF. The CDR3 bases are TGTGCCAGCAGTTTAGTCCAGCCCGTGAGGGCTTTCTTT. V gene TRBV12-3 or TRBV12-4 combines with J gene TRBJ1-1; D is undetermined. The CDR3 is 13 residues long. The V end lost 1 base, the J end lost 11 bases, and 14 bases lay between the germline ends.

J is TRBJ2-5 and V is TRBV4-2; no reliable D call. Germline V CDR1 and CDR2: LGHNA, YNFKEQ. The CDR3 totals 13 residues. Deletions cut 1 base from V and 4 bases from J, with 7 bases between. The CDR3 DNA follows: TGTGCCAGCAGCCAAGCCGCTGGAGAGACCCAGTACTTC. Translation gives CASSQAAGETQYF.

The chain recombines TRBV28 with TRBJ1-2; 7 nucleotides align to TRBD1. Losses at the gene ends were 6 bases for V and 5 bases for J; bases not matched to a gene: 9. The CDR3 extends over 14 amino acids. CDR1 is MDHEN and CDR2 is SYDVKM in the germline V gene. CDR3 in amino acids: CASRTGTVEYGYTF. The CDR3 region has the DNA TGTGCCAGCAGAACCGGGACAGTTGAATATGGCTACACCTTC.

The V gene is TRBV3-1 (or the pseudogene TRBV3-2), the J gene TRBJ1-4; D is perhaps TRBD1 (5 bases). V lost 4 bases to trimming and J lost 13 bases, with 13 bases between them. The germline CDR1 and CDR2 sequences are LGHDT and YNNKEL (reference sequence). CDR3 length: 12 residues. The CDR3 nucleotides read TGTGCCAGCAGCCTGCGGACAAGTGTACTGTTTTTT. Translation: CASSLRTSVLFF.